Shown below are 10 T cell receptor beta chains from a single sample sequenced in a study of graft-versus-host responses after intestinal transplantation. Assay: immunoSEQ multiplex PCR; the TCRdb copy retains only in-frame clones and omits some. This table has over 10,000 clones, roughly 93% appearing once. This specimen was PBMCs, taken roughly 1,000 days after intestinal transplantation. The receptors shown here come from a human patient who received an intestinal transplant, so some T cells may come from the graft donor.

The chain carries TRBV11-2 and TRBJ2-7; 9 bases align to TRBD1. The CDR3 covers 15 residues. Germline V gene data show CDR1 as SGHAT and CDR2 as FQNNGV. V gave up 5 bases and J gave up 0 bases; unmatched junction bases: 5. The CDR3 loop is CASSPGTGSSYEQYF. The CDR3 DNA reads TGTGCCAGCAGCCCCGGGACAGGGTCCTCCTACGAGCAGTACTTC.

This clone has a single count. The chain has TRBV10-3 and TRBJ1-1; 9 bases are shared with TRBD1. CDR1 is ENHRY, CDR2 SYGVKD, per germline. With V trimmed by 7 bases and J by 8 bases, 5 bases remained unmatched. The length of the CDR3 is 12 residues. CDR3 DNA sequence: TGTGCCATCAAACAGGGGGCGGGGGAAGCTTTCTTT. Translating gives CAIKQGAGEAFF.

This clone was found a few times. This sequence joins TRBV10-2 and TRBJ2-7; possible D gene TRBD1, 5 bases. In germline, CDR1 is WSHSY, CDR2 SAAADI. Trimming cost V 3 bases and J 6 bases, with 12 bases left between them. The CDR3 runs to 13 residues. DNA of the CDR3: TGCGCCAGCAGTGAACAGGACGGTATCGAGCAGTACTTC. The encoded protein is CASSEQDGIEQYF.

The DNA for the CDR3 is TGCGCCAGCAGCGAGGGGTCTGGCCACTATGGCTACACCTTC. This codes for CASSEGSGHYGYTF. The chain has TRBV5-1 and TRBJ1-2, with D perhaps TRBD1 (5 bases). CDR3 length: 14 amino acids. Germline assignment: CDR1 SGHRS and CDR2 YFSETQ. V lost 4 bases to trimming and J lost 3 bases, with 13 bases between them.

This chain joins TRBV11-2 and TRBJ2-2, with 11 bases fitting TRBD2. This CDR3 contains 15 residues. Germline CDR1 SGHAT, CDR2 FQNNGV. V dropped 4 bases and J dropped 5; count of bases not matched to a gene: 3. In nucleotides, the CDR3 is TGTGCCAGCAGCTACCGACTAGCGGGGACCGGGGAGCTGTTTTTT. Protein product: CASSYRLAGTGELFF.

The genes are TRBV6-6 and TRBJ2-7; the match to TRBD1 covers 9 bases. The germline gives CDR1 MNHNY, CDR2 SVGAGI (reference sequence). The length of the CDR3 is 15 residues. The V gene end was trimmed by 6 bases and the J gene end by 0 bases; junction bases not matched to a gene: 6. CDR3 protein: CASRTQGAFSYEQYF. CDR3 nucleotides: TGTGCCAGCAGGACACAGGGGGCCTTCTCCTACGAGCAGTACTTC.

V usage is TRBV5-6 and J usage is TRBJ2-7; 12 bases match TRBD2. This CDR3 spans 14 amino acids. The trim removed 3 bases at V and 9 bases at J, leaving 7 bases unmatched. Germline lookup yields CDR1 SGHDT and CDR2 YYEEEE. CDR3 DNA sequence: TGTGCCAGCAGCTCCGGACTAGCGGGGTGGGGGCAGTACTTC. Amino acid sequence: CASSSGLAGWGQYF.

The V gene is TRBV11-3, the J gene TRBJ1-2, with TRBD1 matching over 8 bases. Trimming cost V 5 bases and J 4 bases; bases outside gene matches: 3. The V gene's germline CDR1 is SGHNT and CDR2 YENEEA. The CDR3 spans 13 residues. DNA for the CDR3: TGTGCCAGCAGCCCAGGACAGGGCTATGGCTACACCTTC. Translated, it gives CASSPGQGYGYTF.

The rearrangement uses TRBV15 and TRBJ2-5; 8 bases fit TRBD1. Germline values: CDR1 LNHNV, CDR2 YYDKDF (reference sequence). V shed 4 bases and J 4 bases; nucleotides not matched to a gene: 2. This CDR3 is 13 amino acids long. Written as DNA, the CDR3 is TGTGCCACCAGCATGGACAGGGCAGAGACCCAGTACTTC. It encodes CATSMDRAETQYF.

The V and J genes are TRBV5-6 and TRBJ2-7, with 8 bases matching TRBD2. The CDR3 is made up of 13 amino acids. Germline V gives CDR1 SGHDT, CDR2 YYEEEE. V gave up 0 bases and J gave up 4 bases; unmatched junction bases: 0. CDR3 residues: CASSLGGGYEQYF. The CDR3 DNA reads as TGTGCCAGCAGCTTGGGCGGGGGGTACGAGCAGTACTTC.